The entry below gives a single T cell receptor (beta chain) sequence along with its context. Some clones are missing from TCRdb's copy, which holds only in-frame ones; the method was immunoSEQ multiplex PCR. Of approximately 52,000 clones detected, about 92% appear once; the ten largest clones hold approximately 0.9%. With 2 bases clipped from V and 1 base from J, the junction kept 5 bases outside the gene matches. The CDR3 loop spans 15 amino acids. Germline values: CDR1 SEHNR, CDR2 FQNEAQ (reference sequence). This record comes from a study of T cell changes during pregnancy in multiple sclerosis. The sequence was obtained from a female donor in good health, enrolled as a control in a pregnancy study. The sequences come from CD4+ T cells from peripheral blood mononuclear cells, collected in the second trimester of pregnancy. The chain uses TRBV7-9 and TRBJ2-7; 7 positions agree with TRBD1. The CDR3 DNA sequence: TGTGCCAGCAGCTTACGGGACAGTGTGTCCTACGAGCAGTACTTC. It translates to CASSLRDSVSYEQYF.